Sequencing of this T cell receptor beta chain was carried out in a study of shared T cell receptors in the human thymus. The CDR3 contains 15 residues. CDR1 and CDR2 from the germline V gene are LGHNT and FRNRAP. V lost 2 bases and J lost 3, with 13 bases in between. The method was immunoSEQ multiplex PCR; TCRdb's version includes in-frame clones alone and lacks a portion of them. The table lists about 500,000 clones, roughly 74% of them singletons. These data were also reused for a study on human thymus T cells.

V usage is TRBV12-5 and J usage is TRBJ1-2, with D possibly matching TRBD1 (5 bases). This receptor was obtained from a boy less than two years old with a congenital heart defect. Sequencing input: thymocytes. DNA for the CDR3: TGTGCTAGTGGTTTGCGGGGGAAGGGACACTATGGCTACACCTTC. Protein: CASGLRGKGHYGYTF. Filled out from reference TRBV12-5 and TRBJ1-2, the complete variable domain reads DARVTQTPRHKVTEMGQEVTMRCQPILGHNTVFWYRQTMMQGLELLAYFRNRAPLDDSGMPKDRFSAEMPDATLATLKIQPSEPRDSAVYFCASGLRGKGHYGYTFGSGTRLTVV.